The source of this T cell receptor (beta chain) is a study of regulatory T cells in long-lasting Graves disease. This clonotype came up many times. The CDR3 contains 13 residues. Germline V CDR1 and CDR2: KGHSH, LQKENI. V was trimmed by 3 bases and J by 6 bases, leaving 10 bases between them. Time point here: newly diagnosed GD, antithyroid drugs for less than 3 months. Generation of the TCR library employed RNA extracted from PBMCs. Investigators prepared the TCR beta libraries by applying iRepertoire HTBI primers and Arm-PCR of CDR3 regions. TCRdb analysed the multiplex PCR reads with MiXCR anew, one entry per CDR3 protein. The table includes approximately 270,000 distinct CDR3 sequences, around 19% detected once. These data also formed part of another study, on T cells in Graves' hyperthyroidism and ophthalmopathy. Per that study: Patients between 18 and 65 years old had hyperthyroidism, newly diagnosed and lasting under 2 months.

The chain recombines TRBV18 with TRBJ2-3, with TRBD2 as a possible D gene (5 bases). The clonotype comes from a young woman with Graves disease. This specimen consisted of peripheral blood mononuclear cells (PBMCs), obtained at new diagnosis, from a patient treated with antithyroid drugs. In DNA, the CDR3 is TGTGCCAGCTCACCGACCCCGGGGGATACGCAGTATTTT. This gives the protein CASSPTPGDTQYF. The complete variable domain, with remaining parts taken from reference TRBV18 and TRBJ2-3, reads NAGVMQNPRHLVRRRGQEARLRCSPMKGHSHVYWYRQLPEEGLKFMVYLQKENIIDESGMPKERFSAEFPKEGPSILRIQQVVRGDSAAYFCASSPTPGDTQYFGPGTRLTVL.